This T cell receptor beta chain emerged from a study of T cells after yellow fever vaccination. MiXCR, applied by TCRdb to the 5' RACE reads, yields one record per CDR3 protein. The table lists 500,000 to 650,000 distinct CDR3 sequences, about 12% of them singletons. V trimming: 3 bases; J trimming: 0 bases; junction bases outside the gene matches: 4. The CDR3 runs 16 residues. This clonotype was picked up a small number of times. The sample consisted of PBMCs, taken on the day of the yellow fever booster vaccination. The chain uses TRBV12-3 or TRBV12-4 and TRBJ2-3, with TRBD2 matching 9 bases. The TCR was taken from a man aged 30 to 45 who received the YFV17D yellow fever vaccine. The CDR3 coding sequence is TGTGCCAGCAGTTTTACTAGCGGGTATAGCACAGATACGCAGTATTTT. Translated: CASSFTSGYSTDTQYF.